This T cell receptor (beta chain) appears in the sequencing data of a study of vaccination effects on CD4 cells after COVID-19. The CDR3 totals 13 residues. Germline V gene lookup returns CDR1 WNHNN and CDR2 SYGVQD (reference sequence). Deletions cut 3 bases from V and 4 bases from J, with 6 bases between. Clones were sequenced by immunoSEQ multiplex PCR, and TCRdb holds only the in-frame ones, with some missing. The sample has 42,000 or so clones, more than 65% seen once; the top ten hold 9.5% to 10%. Following a 10-day culture, CD4+ T cells were purified. Either the BNT162b2 or mRNA-1273 vaccine was given to participants in two doses. Notes on this clone: Its antigen is as yet unknown.

Sequences were derived from CD4+ T cells from PBMCs cultured without peptide, sampled after COVID-19 vaccination. The clonotype comes from a human donor who received a COVID-19 vaccine. The rearrangement joins TRBV10-1 to TRBJ2-2, with D hard to call. The CDR3 region is CASSDISTGELFF. As DNA, the CDR3 is TGCGCCAGCAGTGATATTAGCACCGGGGAGCTGTTTTTT.